The source of this TCR beta chain is a study of T cell changes during pregnancy in multiple sclerosis. This CDR3 has 13 residues. The V and J ends lost 5 bases and 8 bases respectively, with 15 bases between them. The germline V gene has CDR1 SGHAT and CDR2 FQDESV (reference sequence). The repertoire was sequenced with immunoSEQ multiplex PCR; TCRdb's copy has only in-frame clones and lacks some. The data show around 30,000 clones, 90% seen once. Specimen: CD4+ T cells from peripheral blood mononuclear cells, collected in the third trimester of pregnancy. V gene TRBV11-1 combines with J gene TRBJ1-2; D gene ambiguous. This sequence was found in a female donor in good health, enrolled as a control in a pregnancy study. Written as DNA, the CDR3 is TGTGCCAGCAGCCTGGACCAGAGCGGAGGCTACACCTTC. This gives the protein CASSLDQSGGYTF.